The clone carrying this T cell receptor (beta chain) has a handful of counts. What it binds is not known. The sample belongs to a study of identical twins. Each CDR3 protein is one row after TCRdb ran MiXCR on the 5' RACE reads. The top ten clones hold 2.9% of a sample with 470,000 or so distinct CDR3 sequences, around 24% of them seen once. The trim removed 7 bases at V and 3 bases at J, leaving 7 bases unmatched. Germline V gene sequence: CDR1 ENHRY, CDR2 SYGVKD. This CDR3 is 15 amino acids long. Regarding the study as a whole: In drawing conclusions, the study used cross-sectional statistical analysis and did not follow the same donors. Within monozygotic twins, out-of-frame TCR alpha sharing was underestimated by the models.

Separately, the same data were catalogued under a study of T cells expressing NK-cell markers. That study adds: It was from sorted CD3+CD56+NKG2C+, CD3+CD56+NKG2C- and CD3+CD56-NKG2C+ T cells that TCR beta repertoires came.

Sequenced input: CD4+ T cells sorted from blood. The receptor's source is a woman aged 18-29 years in good health. The rearrangement uses TRBV10-3 and TRBJ2-1; 9 nucleotides align to TRBD1. The CDR3 loop is CAITDGTGLYNEQFF. CDR3 nucleotides: TGTGCCATCACCGATGGGACAGGGCTCTACAATGAGCAGTTCTTC.